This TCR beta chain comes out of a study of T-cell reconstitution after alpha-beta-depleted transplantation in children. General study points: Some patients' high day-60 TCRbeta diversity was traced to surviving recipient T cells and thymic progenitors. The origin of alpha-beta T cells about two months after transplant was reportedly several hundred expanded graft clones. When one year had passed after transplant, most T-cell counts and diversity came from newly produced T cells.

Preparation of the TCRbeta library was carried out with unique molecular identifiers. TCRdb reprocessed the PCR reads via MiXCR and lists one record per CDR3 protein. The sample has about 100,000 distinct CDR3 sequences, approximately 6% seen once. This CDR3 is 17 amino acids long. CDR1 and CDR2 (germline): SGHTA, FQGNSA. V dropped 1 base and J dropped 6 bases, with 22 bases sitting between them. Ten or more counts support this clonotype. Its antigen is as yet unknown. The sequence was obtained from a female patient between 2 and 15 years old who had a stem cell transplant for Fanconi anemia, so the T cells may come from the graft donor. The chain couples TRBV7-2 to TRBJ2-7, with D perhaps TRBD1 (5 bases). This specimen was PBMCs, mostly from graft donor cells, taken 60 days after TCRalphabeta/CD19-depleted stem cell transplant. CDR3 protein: CASSLVIRQGEGREQYF. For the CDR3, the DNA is TGTGCCAGCAGCTTAGTAATACGGCAGGGTGAAGGGCGCGAGCAGTACTTC.